The rows below give T cell receptor beta chains drawn from one sample of a study of blood T cell repertoires in COVID-19. Sequencing was performed with immunoSEQ multiplex PCR; in TCRdb, only in-frame clones are kept and a portion is missing. The sample lists approximately 44,000 clones, roughly nine tenths seen once, with roughly 0.35% in the top ten. Input material: peripheral blood. These receptors were collected from a man between 50 and 59 years old with COVID-19, enrolled during active disease. The CDR3 runs from the conserved cysteine through the conserved F or W. Fields, in order: D gene, V gene, clone size, CDR3 length, J gene, CDR3 protein, CDR3 DNA. D genes are given only for firm matches. Clone sizes are given selectively: once, few, many, or a class where the clone is expanded.

>.|TRBV3-1/TRBV3-2|.|15|TRBJ2-5
CASSQATGGRETQYF
TGTGCCAGCAGCCAAGCTACGGGGGGCAGGGAGACCCAGTACTTC
>.|TRBV7-2|.|14|TRBJ1-2
CASSLAGGRWGYTF
TGTGCCAGCAGCTTAGCGGGGGGGCGCTGGGGCTACACCTTC
>.|TRBV28|.|13|TRBJ1-2
CASSSQATYGYTF
TGTGCCAGCAGTTCCCAGGCTACCTATGGCTACACCTTC
>TRBD1|TRBV6-4|.|13|TRBJ1-2
CASSDRTGTGYTF
TGTGCCAGCAGTGACAGGACAGGGACCGGCTACACCTTC
>.|TRBV2|.|14|TRBJ2-7
CASSEFLSPYEQYF
TGTGCCAGCAGTGAATTCCTAAGCCCCTACGAGCAGTACTTC
>TRBD2|TRBV11-2|.|18|TRBJ2-2
CASNPLAGGGVNTGELFF
TGTGCCAGCAACCCGCTAGCGGGAGGTGGGGTAAACACCGGGGAGCTGTTTTTT
>TRBD1|TRBV14|.|13|TRBJ2-3
CASSLTGGSTQYF
TGTGCCAGCAGCCTAACAGGGGGCAGTACGCAGTATTTT
>.|TRBV3-1/TRBV3-2|.|13|TRBJ2-2
CASTLTQGGELFF
TGTGCCAGCACTCTTACCCAGGGCGGGGAGCTGTTTTTT
>TRBD2|TRBV5-1|.|16|TRBJ2-3
CASSLQNSGSTDTQYF
TGCGCCAGCAGCTTGCAGAATAGCGGGAGTACAGATACGCAGTATTTT
>TRBD1|TRBV7-2|.|13|TRBJ2-5
CASSSRGQETQYF
TGTGCCAGCAGCTCCAGGGGGCAAGAGACCCAGTACTTC
>TRBD1|TRBV5-1|.|14|TRBJ1-6
CASSSGQYNSPLHF
TGCGCCAGCAGCTCGGGACAGTATAATTCACCCCTCCACTTT
>TRBD1|TRBV29-1|.|15|TRBJ2-2
CSVEGGTANTGELFF
TGCAGCGTTGAAGGGGGGACAGCGAACACCGGGGAGCTGTTTTTT
>TRBD2|TRBV7-9|.|15|TRBJ2-3
CASSLLAGTTDTQYF
TGTGCCAGCAGCTTACTAGCGGGCACCACAGATACGCAGTATTTT
>TRBD2|TRBV7-3|.|15|TRBJ2-1
CASSSSLAGGNEQFF
TGTGCCAGCAGCTCGTCCCTAGCGGGAGGCAATGAGCAGTTCTTC
>TRBD2|TRBV19|.|15|TRBJ2-1
CASSRPAGAINEQFF
TGTGCCAGTAGCCGTCCAGCGGGAGCCATCAATGAGCAGTTCTTC
>.|TRBV7-2|.|16|TRBJ2-1
CASSFVPGVDYNEQFF
TGTGCCAGCAGCTTTGTCCCCGGGGTGGACTACAATGAGCAGTTCTTC
>TRBD2|TRBV11-3|.|15|TRBJ2-1
CASSWGLAGGGEQFF
TGTGCCAGCAGCTGGGGACTAGCCGGAGGTGGTGAGCAGTTCTTC
>.|TRBV7-9|once|13|TRBJ2-3
CASSLALPDTQYF
TGTGCCAGCAGCTTAGCCCTTCCAGATACGCAGTATTTT